This T cell receptor (beta chain) came from a study of blood T cell repertoires in COVID-19. Study background: The United States, Italy and Spain provided the acute and convalescent COVID-19 samples. Sources were T cells, B-cell-depleted T cells, or PBMCs; the material itself was cDNA or gDNA.

Authors' processing steps: Nucleated cell counts were estimated from reference gene primer amplification. TCRdb's copy holds only in-frame clones and misses some; the assay was immunoSEQ multiplex PCR. V and J calls and clone size come straight from that table; D and trimming were deduced from the DNA. This sample has 55,000 to 80,000 clones, with 82% found just once. The CDR3 has 14 residues. The chain joins TRBV7-5 to TRBJ2-2; the D call of TRBD2 is as the table states it, not checked on the DNA. TRBV7-5 is shown as a pseudogene. Sequencing input: peripheral blood. This TCR derives from a human donor in a cohort sampled during active COVID-19. The CDR3 sequence is CVRRSKGGAGELFF. Written as DNA, the CDR3 is TGTGTCAGAAGATCCAAAGGGGGGGCCGGGGAGCTGTTTTTT.